This entry lists 31 T cell receptor beta chains sequenced from one sample in a study of tumor and adjacent non-tumor tissue in lung cancer. Three rounds of nested PCR, following a modified ARM-PCR protocol, produced the TCRbeta library. TCRdb processed the multiplex PCR reads anew with MiXCR; each CDR3 protein has one entry. The sample carries fewer than 85,000 distinct CDR3 sequences, around four fifths recorded once. The template was RNA from unsorted bulk tissue. The sequenced sample was lung tumor tissue. These receptors originate from a woman aged 45 to 65 with non-small cell lung cancer.

This clonotype was recorded many times. CDR3 coding DNA: TGTGCCAGCAGACTCTACCACGGAACAACTAATGAAAAACTGTTTTTT. It encodes CASRLYHGTTNEKLFF. The chain has TRBV28 and TRBJ1-4; D gene uncertain. Germline V lookup: CDR1 MDHEN, CDR2 SYDVKM. There are 16 residues in the CDR3. V was clipped by 6 bases and J by 0 bases, with 14 bases between them.

As concerns this clonotype: Since a much larger clone is just one base distant, this may be a read error. The CDR3 ends on some other residue instead of the conserved phenylalanine or tryptophan, so this is likely a read error. The chain recombines TRBV7-9 with TRBJ2-7, with D unclear. CDR1 SEHNR and CDR2 FQNEAQ come from the germline V gene (reference sequence). CDR3 length equals 14 residues. Trimming left V 8 bases short and J 0 bases short, with 14 bases between. The CDR3 DNA is TGTGCCAGCGGTCCCGGGCGCTTCTCCTACGAGCAGTACATC. Its protein product is CASGPGRFSYEQYI.

Notes on this clonotype: The final CDR3 position lacks the conserved phenylalanine or tryptophan, pointing to a likely read error. The chain couples TRBV29-1 to TRBJ1-4; D is uncertain. The length of the CDR3 is 12 residues. The germline gives CDR1 SQVTM, CDR2 ANQGSEA. The CDR3 sequence is CNVEHCGEKLFV. The CDR3 DNA reads as TGCAACGTTGAACACTGTGGGGAAAAACTGTTTGTT.

As to this clonotype: One end of the junction is discordant with germline, which a read error may explain. V and J are TRBV5-1 and TRBJ2-5; 9 bases map to TRBD2. This CDR3 comprises 15 residues. From germline, CDR1 is SGHRS and CDR2 YFSETQ. The CDR3 protein is CVSSFSAGGSETQYF. CDR3 nucleotides: TGTGTCAGCAGCTTCTCAGCGGGAGGTTCGGAGACCCAATACTTC.

Notes on this clonotype: Germline is not matched at one junction end, which may reflect a read error. V gene TRBV29-1 combines with J gene TRBJ2-3; the D call may be TRBD1 or TRBD2 (5 bases each). CDR1 is SQVTM, CDR2 ANQGSEA, per germline. This CDR3 is 17 amino acids long. The CDR3 loop is CSVEESKGPRRKGTRYF. The CDR3 coding sequence is TGCAGCGTTGAAGAGTCAAAGGGACCCCGCCGAAAAGGTACGCGGTATTTT.

V gene TRBV7-2 combines with J gene TRBJ2-3; TRBD2 matches 7 bases. CDR1 is SGHTA and CDR2 is FQGNSA in the germline V gene. The CDR3 has 15 amino acids. V lost 4 bases and J lost 5; bases outside the gene matches: 9. The CDR3 region is CTSSYQRGPKDTQYF. In DNA form, the CDR3 reads TGTACCAGCAGCTACCAGCGGGGACCAAAAGATACGCAGTATTTT.

Notes on this clonotype: An end of the junction differs from the germline gene, which may be a read error. The chain uses TRBV4-2 and TRBJ2-5; 7 bases line up with TRBD2. Germline V lookup: CDR1 LGHNA, CDR2 YNFKEQ. This CDR3 spans 15 amino acids. This CDR3 is CTSSQIPGGQETQYF. CDR3 nucleotides: TGTACCAGCAGCCAAATTCCGGGAGGACAAGAGACCCAGTACTTC.

Many counts were recorded for this clonotype. The rearrangement links TRBV20-1 to TRBJ2-7; weak D call: TRBD1 (6 bases). The CDR3 length is 12 residues. Trimming removed 6 bases from V and 1 base from J, with 10 bases in between. CDR1 DFQATT and CDR2 SNEGSKA come from the germline V gene (reference sequence). The CDR3 sequence is CSAPGQSYEQYF. CDR3 DNA: TGCAGTGCGCCCGGACAGTCCTACGAGCAGTACTTC.

In regard to this clonotype: Mismatch with germline at one junction end may stem from a read error. The chain recombines TRBV10-3 with TRBJ1-6; a possible D gene is TRBD1 (6 bases). In germline, CDR1 is ENHRY, CDR2 SYGVKD. This CDR3 spans 16 amino acids. The CDR3 loop reads CAISEQYEQGESLLHF. CDR3 in DNA: TGTGCCATCAGTGAGCAGTATGAACAGGGCGAGTCACTCCTCCACTTT.

In regard to this clonotype: A much larger clone lies one base from this, so it may be a read error. The V gene is TRBV20-1, the J gene TRBJ1-2; possible D gene TRBD1, 6 bases. The CDR3 totals 13 residues. The germline CDR1 and CDR2 sequences are DFQATT and SNEGSKA (reference sequence). The CDR3 nucleotides are TGCAGTGCTAGTGAGGGGGGGAACTATGGCTACATCTTC. It translates to CSASEGGNYGYIF.

The V call is TRBV7-2, the J call TRBJ2-3; 13 nucleotides line up with TRBD2. The CDR3 is 16 residues long. Germline CDR1 and CDR2: SGHTA and FQGNSA. V was pared by 8 bases and J by 2 bases, with 7 bases of the junction left unmatched. The CDR3 sequence is CASCRLAGGNTDTQYF. The CDR3 coding sequence is TGTGCCAGCTGTAGACTAGCGGGAGGTAACACAGATACGCAGTATTTT.

V gene TRBV29-1 combines with J gene TRBJ2-5, with D perhaps TRBD1 (5 bases). The CDR3 extends over 13 amino acids. Trimming took off 6 bases at V and 13 bases at J, with 24 bases between the two ends. CDR1 and CDR2 (germline): SQVTM, ANQGSEA. The CDR3: CSVRVGSEETRYF. Here the CDR3 DNA reads TGCAGCGTCAGGGTGGGTTCGGAAGAGACTCGGTACTTC.

A remark on this clonotype: The junction does not match germline at one end; this may be a read error. The chain joins TRBV19 to TRBJ2-1; 14 bases are a match to TRBD2. CDR3 size: 20 residues. Germline V CDR1 and CDR2: LNHDA, SQIVND (reference sequence). CDR3 sequence (DNA): TGTGCCAGTAGTGTTCCCCGACCCGGGACTAGCGGGAGAATTATGAATGAGCTGTTCTTC. It yields the protein CASSVPRPGTSGRIMNELFF. Variable domain in full (rest from reference TRBV19 and TRBJ2-1): DGGITQSPKYLFRKEGQNVTLSCEQNLNHDAMYWYRQDPGQGLRLIYYSQIVNDFQKGDIAEGYSVSREKKESFPLTVTSAQKNPTAFYLCASSVPRPGTSGRIMNELFFGPGTRLTVL.

Points on this clonotype: Its ends do not fully match the called genes, so a read error is possible. The chain employs TRBV11-3 and TRBJ2-7, with 8 bases lining up with TRBD1. Germline V gene sequence: CDR1 SGHNT, CDR2 YENEEA. The CDR3 runs to 15 residues. In DNA, the CDR3 is TGTGCCATCAGCCCAGGTGGACAGGGCCTTACCGAGCAGTACTTC. This codes for CAISPGGQGLTEQYF.

Concerning this clonotype: Germline is not matched at one junction end, which may reflect a read error. V usage is TRBV10-3 and J usage is TRBJ2-2; D gene ambiguous. Germline assignment: CDR1 ENHRY and CDR2 SYGVKD. The CDR3 runs 16 residues. In DNA form, the CDR3 reads TGTGCCATCGGTGAAAGCCAGCAAGGTGGCACCGGGGAGCTGTTTTTT. Protein: CAIGESQQGGTGELFF.

This clonotype was seen a few times. This sequence joins TRBV12-3 or TRBV12-4 and TRBJ2-5; D call uncertain. The CDR3 runs 14 residues. Trimming cost V 5 bases and J 2 bases, with 12 bases left between them. CDR3 protein: CASSPRTLQETQYF. CDR3 in DNA: TGTGCCAGCAGTCCCCGGACCCTGCAAGAGACCCAGTACTTC.

The chain employs TRBV6-5 and TRBJ2-1; 7 positions match TRBD1. The trim removed 10 bases at V and 6 bases at J, leaving 9 bases unmatched. Germline lookup yields CDR1 MNHEY and CDR2 SVGAGI. This CDR3 contains 13 residues. The CDR3 spells CANRRGQCNEQFF. The CDR3 DNA reads TGTGCCAACAGACGGGGACAGTGCAATGAGCAGTTCTTC.

Turning to this clonotype: The junction and the germline gene differ at one end; a read error may be behind it. The chain links TRBV30 to TRBJ1-4; D possibly corresponds to TRBD1 (5 bases). CDR1 is GTSNPN, CDR2 SVGIG, per germline (reference sequence). This CDR3 has 13 amino acids. The CDR3 DNA follows: TGCGCCTGGACCGGGACCCAAGGCGCAACACTGTTTTTT. Translated: CAWTGTQGATLFF.

Turning to this clonotype: A read error is likely, as this CDR3 ends without the conserved phenylalanine or tryptophan. This chain connects TRBV4-2 to TRBJ1-2; tentative D call: TRBD1 (5 bases). The CDR3 has 14 residues. Looked up from germline, CDR1 is LGHNA and CDR2 is YNFKEQ. CDR3 protein: CASSHPGSNYGYTI. The CDR3 coding sequence is TGTGCCAGTAGCCATCCAGGGAGTAACTATGGCTACACCATC.

As regards this clonotype: No conserved phenylalanine or tryptophan is present at the end of the CDR3, so a read error is the likely explanation. The V and J genes are TRBV4-1 and TRBJ2-3; weak D call: TRBD2 (5 bases). Trimming removed 4 bases at V and 2 bases at J, with 10 bases between. The CDR3 is made up of 14 amino acids. The germline CDR1 and CDR2 sequences are MGHRA and YSYEKL. As DNA, the CDR3 is TGCGCCAGCAGCCGGAGGACTGACACAGATACGCAGTATTTG. Translated: CASSRRTDTDTQYL.

Worth noting for this clonotype: A clone one base away is much larger, so this may be a read error. The CDR3 loop is CASSYSNRGYRTAELFF. CDR3 coding DNA: TGTGCCAGCAGTTACTCGAATAGGGGGTATCGCACCGCGGAGCTGTTTTTT. The V call is TRBV6-5, the J call TRBJ2-2; D might be TRBD1 (6 bases). The CDR3 runs to 17 residues. Germline V gene sequence: CDR1 MNHEY, CDR2 SVGAGI.

As to this clonotype: An end of the junction does not agree with germline; a read error may underlie this. The gene calls are TRBV12-3 or TRBV12-4 and TRBJ1-6; D might be TRBD1 (5 bases). The CDR3 totals 15 residues. For the CDR3, the DNA is TGTGCCAGCACACAAGGGGAAGTAGCAAATTCATCCCTCCACTTT. It specifies CASTQGEVANSSLHF.

On this clonotype itself: One end of the junction fails to match germline, which may point to a read error. V usage is TRBV28 and J usage is TRBJ2-7, with D maybe TRBD2 (5 bases). Germline values: CDR1 MDHEN, CDR2 SYDVKM. CDR3 length: 12 amino acids. CDR3 protein: CVSSPRGYEQYF. DNA of the CDR3: TGTGTCAGCAGTCCTCGGGGCTACGAGCAGTACTTC.

This clonotype was detected a few times. A read error may explain this, as a much larger clone is one base away. This CDR3 reads CAWTRQVFYGYIF. In DNA, the CDR3 is TGTGCCTGGACCCGGCAAGTCTTCTATGGCTACATCTTC. This chain uses TRBV30 with TRBJ1-2; D ambiguous. In germline, CDR1 is GTSNPN, CDR2 SVGIG (reference sequence). The CDR3 extends over 13 amino acids.

The V call is TRBV29-1, the J call TRBJ2-2, with D uncertain. The V gene's germline CDR1 is SQVTM and CDR2 ANQGSEA. The CDR3 spans 14 residues. Trimming removed 7 bases at V and 0 bases at J, with 12 bases between. CDR3 coding DNA: TGCAGCGCCGTAGTGGGCTCGAACACCGGGGAGCTGTTTTTT. This sequence encodes CSAVVGSNTGELFF.

Notes on this clonotype: A much larger clone differs by one base, so this may be a read error. The chain recombines TRBV28 with TRBJ2-2; unclear D gene. CDR1 and CDR2 (germline): MDHEN, SYDVKM. This CDR3 has 14 amino acids. The ends were cut back, 1 base at V and 0 bases at J, with 3 bases in the middle. CDR3 protein: CASSLLTNTGELFF. In nucleotides, the CDR3 is TGTGCCAGCAGTTTATTAACGAACACCGGGGAGCTGTTTTTT.

The gene calls are TRBV6-5 and TRBJ1-1; tentatively, D is TRBD1 (6 bases). This CDR3 contains 14 residues. CDR1 is MNHEY and CDR2 is SVGAGI in the germline V gene. Trimming removed 7 bases from V and 4 bases from J, with 16 bases in between. The CDR3 DNA reads as TGTGCCAGCACCTCACAGGGAGATGTCACTGAAGCTTTCTTT. As protein: CASTSQGDVTEAFF.

Turning to this clonotype: At one end the junction does not follow the germline gene, possibly because of a read error. The genes are TRBV11-1 and TRBJ1-1; a weak D match, TRBD1 (6 bases). Germline CDR1 is SGHAT and CDR2 is FQDESV (reference sequence). The CDR3 runs 14 residues. As DNA, the CDR3 is TGTGTCAGCAGCCACGGACAGATGAACACTGAAGCTTTCTTC. Amino acid sequence: CVSSHGQMNTEAFF.

This clonotype was seen only a few times. The chain employs TRBV12-3 or TRBV12-4 and TRBJ2-3; 12 nucleotides match TRBD1. The CDR3 extends over 17 amino acids. Germline trimming cut 0 bases from V and 15 bases from J; bases unmatched to any gene: 16. CDR3 in DNA: TGTGCCAGCAGTTTAGCGCTCGGGACAGGGGGCACAGATACACATTATTTT. Its translation: CASSLALGTGGTDTHYF.

As concerns this clonotype: The junction does not match germline at one end; this may be a read error. V usage is TRBV29-1 and J usage is TRBJ2-7; 8 nucleotides agree with TRBD2. Per germline, CDR1 SQVTM and CDR2 ANQGSEA. The CDR3 is made up of 14 amino acids. The CDR3 loop reads CSFITGRAIHEQYF. In DNA form, the CDR3 reads TGTAGCTTCATCACCGGGAGGGCAATCCACGAGCAGTATTTC.

For this clonotype: One end of the junction varies from germline; a read error may be responsible. The chain has TRBV11-3 and TRBJ1-2; D is undetermined. The CDR3 covers 12 residues. Germline lookup yields CDR1 SGHNT and CDR2 YENEEA. The CDR3 sequence: CATMTGCYGNTF. Written as DNA, the CDR3 is TGTGCCACCATGACGGGTTGCTATGGCAACACGTTC.